Sequencing of this TCR beta chain was carried out in a study of Ad26.COV2.S vaccination and SARS-CoV-2 variants (dated by TCRdb to the early 2020s). Concerning the study at large: Donors in the vaccine arm were drawn from COV1001, a multicentre, randomized, double-blind, placebo-controlled phase I-IIa trial testing Ad26.COV2.S in healthy adults. Ad26.COV2.S was given intramuscularly at 5x10^10 or 1x10^11 viral particles, as a single shot or as two shots 56 days apart. The specificity and breadth of SARS-CoV-2-reactive T cell receptors after Ad26.COV2.S vaccination were assessed by TCRbeta repertoire sequencing. The TCR-sequenced set comprised about 32 samples: some 20 Ad26.COV2.S vaccine recipients, 5 placebo recipients and 8 SARS-CoV-2 convalescent individuals. Trial participants were randomized into five groups of five, in which low-dose or high-dose Ad26.COV2.S was given once or twice, or placebo was given on both occasions. Investigators remained blinded to trial group allocation during experiments and outcome assessment.

The CDR3 contains 15 residues, cysteine and phenylalanine counted. The read is trimmed to its CDR3 DNA, 45 bases read in frame from base 1. Trimming at the junction amounts to 5 bases on V and 5 bases on J, and the germline ends lie 18 bases apart. Per the germline V gene, SGHTA is the CDR1 and FQGNSA is the CDR2. Per the publication, the treatment or condition label means: about 20 received Ad26.COV2.S at low or high dose, single or two shots; five or six received placebo; per-sample allocation not given. For vaccine and placebo recipients, the sequenced repertoires came from samples collected on day 63 after the first injection. Between 29 July and 7 August 2020, Cohort 1b enrolled 25 adults aged 18-55 years at one site in Boston, USA. Ad26.COV2.S was a replication-incompetent adenovirus type 26 vector expressing a prefusion-stabilized SARS-CoV-2 spike protein from the original Wuhan strain. TCRbeta CDR3 regions were sequenced with the immunoSEQ Assay. After extraction, genomic DNA underwent amplification by bias-controlled multiplex PCR, followed by high-throughput sequencing. The study's own analysis went as follows. To quantify the absolute abundance of every unique TCRbeta CDR3 region, sequences were collapsed and filtered. T cell fraction was estimated by normalization of TCRbeta template counts to usable DNA, with usable DNA being measured through amplification of reference genes present in all nucleated cells. Repertoire TCRs were annotated as SARS-CoV-2-specific by exact matching of V gene, CDR3 amino acid sequence and J gene to a known reactive TCR set. The reference SARS-CoV-2 TCR set was derived from MIRA and filtered for enrichment in COVID-19-positive ImmuneCODE repertoires, a step that removed public or cross-reactive TCRs. Drawing on the MIRA antigens, annotated TCRs were analysed further at the level of specific ORF or position within ORF. Breadth was defined as the number of annotated unique rearrangements divided by the total number of unique productive rearrangements, and depth was defined as the summed frequency of the annotated unique rearrangements. TCR breadth was compared between groups using two-sided Wilcoxon rank-sum tests. What TCRdb holds here is the immuneACCESS table cut down to in-frame rearrangements. Part of the clones is not present; checked against another copy, under half of the missing clones reflect an unresolved V gene, and the others are unexplained. V, J and clone size are taken as reported in that table, and D and trimming were inferred from the DNA itself. The sample data list roughly 500,000 clones, and 75% to 90% of these were observed just once. The biggest ten clones account for approximately 2.5% of the sample.

The paper's findings and limits, for the study overall: The study lacked the statistical power to compare responses across vaccine doses or regimens. Substantial breadth of spike-specific CD8+ and CD4+ T cell responses was reported after vaccination. Ad26.COV2.S recipients had higher spike-specific TCR breadth than placebo recipients (P = 0.0014). Vaccine and placebo recipients had similar non-spike TCR breadth, a finding consistent with the vaccine containing only spike. The authors noted that total T cell responses may have been underestimated by the TCR breadth and depth analyses.

In regard to this clone: No cognate antigen has been identified for it. Base qualities are missing; no much larger clone stands one base away.

The sequencing used peripheral blood, collected in a trial of Ad26.COV2.S vaccine versus placebo. Rearrangement joined TRBV7-2 to TRBJ1-1; no D gene is confidently identified. This TCR came from a person aged 18-60 years who received the Ad26.COV2.S COVID-19 vaccine or a placebo. The DNA reads TGTGCCAGCAGCCCCCCGGCCTTGCCCTGGACTGAAGCTTTCTTT. Protein translation: CASSPPALPWTEAFF.